The rows below give T cell receptor beta chains drawn from one sample of a study of control samples from healthy donors and cancer patients. Produced via immunoSEQ multiplex PCR; TCRdb's table is partial and in-frame only. The table includes 50,000 to 75,000 clones, roughly 85% detected once. Specimen: blood. The receptors were gathered from a man in his forties in good health. CDR3s include the opening cysteine and the closing phenylalanine or tryptophan. Each record gives: V gene, J gene, D gene, CDR3 protein. The D gene is left open where the match is weak.

v_gene: TRBV7-3; j_gene: TRBJ2-7; d_gene: NA; CDR3aa: CASSLLGGAASEQYF
v_gene: TRBV3-1/TRBV3-2; j_gene: TRBJ1-6; d_gene: TRBD1; CDR3aa: CASSQEGTGVPPLHF
v_gene: TRBV7-9; j_gene: TRBJ2-3; d_gene: TRBD2; CDR3aa: CASSLGLGPRDTQYF
v_gene: TRBV4-1; j_gene: TRBJ2-3; d_gene: NA; CDR3aa: CASSQEVRQATSTDTQYF
v_gene: TRBV3-1/TRBV3-2; j_gene: TRBJ2-1; d_gene: TRBD2; CDR3aa: CASSQTGGPYNEQFF
v_gene: TRBV6-6; j_gene: TRBJ1-5; d_gene: NA; CDR3aa: CASSYSGGNQPQHF
v_gene: TRBV7-2; j_gene: TRBJ2-3; d_gene: TRBD1; CDR3aa: CASRTGYTDTQYF
v_gene: TRBV10-3; j_gene: TRBJ1-4; d_gene: NA; CDR3aa: CAISDPILEKLFF
v_gene: TRBV11-2; j_gene: TRBJ2-1; d_gene: TRBD2; CDR3aa: CAGSFQRGNNEQFF
v_gene: TRBV6-2/TRBV6-3; j_gene: TRBJ2-7; d_gene: NA; CDR3aa: CASSPSYEQYF
v_gene: TRBV30; j_gene: TRBJ2-6; d_gene: TRBD2; CDR3aa: CASGRPSGANVLTF
v_gene: TRBV7-6; j_gene: TRBJ2-3; d_gene: TRBD2; CDR3aa: CASSNLPPGGSGDTQYF
v_gene: TRBV6-2/TRBV6-3; j_gene: TRBJ2-7; d_gene: TRBD1; CDR3aa: CASSPNTGTTGDYEQYF
v_gene: TRBV19; j_gene: TRBJ1-5; d_gene: NA; CDR3aa: CASSIPLFPQHF
v_gene: TRBV15; j_gene: TRBJ2-5; d_gene: NA; CDR3aa: CATSDGRSYQETQYF
v_gene: TRBV4-3; j_gene: TRBJ1-1; d_gene: NA; CDR3aa: CASSHYRDVEAFF
v_gene: TRBV28; j_gene: TRBJ1-3; d_gene: NA; CDR3aa: CASRVSSGNTIYF
v_gene: TRBV10-3; j_gene: TRBJ2-1; d_gene: TRBD2; CDR3aa: CAISESSSGGINEQFF
v_gene: TRBV28; j_gene: TRBJ2-7; d_gene: TRBD1; CDR3aa: CASTIRDRSYEQYF
v_gene: TRBV5-4; j_gene: TRBJ1-2; d_gene: NA; CDR3aa: CASSPRSGRDYGYTF
v_gene: TRBV3-1/TRBV3-2; j_gene: TRBJ1-4; d_gene: NA; CDR3aa: CASVTPSGEKLFF
v_gene: TRBV18; j_gene: TRBJ1-1; d_gene: NA; CDR3aa: CASSPRRDLNTEAFF
v_gene: TRBV7-8; j_gene: TRBJ1-6; d_gene: NA; CDR3aa: CASSLGLRGNNSPLHF
v_gene: TRBV18; j_gene: TRBJ2-1; d_gene: NA; CDR3aa: CASSPQTQYNEQFF
v_gene: TRBV9; j_gene: TRBJ2-3; d_gene: TRBD2; CDR3aa: CASSVGAGGNTDTQYF
v_gene: TRBV19; j_gene: TRBJ2-1; d_gene: TRBD1; CDR3aa: CASSYGQGGGNEQFF
v_gene: TRBV5-1; j_gene: TRBJ2-2; d_gene: NA; CDR3aa: CASSFGAGGELFF
v_gene: TRBV9; j_gene: TRBJ1-4; d_gene: NA; CDR3aa: CASSVGTNEKLFF
v_gene: TRBV2; j_gene: TRBJ1-2; d_gene: TRBD1; CDR3aa: CASSEYVWRTGANYGYTF
v_gene: TRBV10-3; j_gene: TRBJ1-1; d_gene: NA; CDR3aa: CAIRTESVGGNTEAFF
v_gene: TRBV18; j_gene: TRBJ2-2; d_gene: NA; CDR3aa: CASSPYRLSGGTGELFF
v_gene: TRBV4-3; j_gene: TRBJ1-2; d_gene: TRBD1; CDR3aa: CASSQGWTGAYGYTF
v_gene: TRBV5-1; j_gene: TRBJ1-2; d_gene: NA; CDR3aa: CASSLYSGGDGYTF
v_gene: TRBV20-1; j_gene: TRBJ2-3; d_gene: NA; CDR3aa: CSARWVDTQYF
v_gene: TRBV6-2/TRBV6-3; j_gene: TRBJ1-1; d_gene: TRBD1; CDR3aa: CASSRSQGASEAFF
v_gene: TRBV11-1; j_gene: TRBJ2-1; d_gene: NA; CDR3aa: CASSLAQPVGLGGNEQFF
v_gene: TRBV19; j_gene: TRBJ2-2; d_gene: NA; CDR3aa: CASSREPQGTGELFF
v_gene: TRBV19; j_gene: TRBJ1-4; d_gene: TRBD1; CDR3aa: CASSYQGAHEKLFF
v_gene: TRBV27; j_gene: TRBJ1-5; d_gene: NA; CDR3aa: CASSLGGGVRGRQNQPQHF
v_gene: TRBV5-1; j_gene: TRBJ2-1; d_gene: NA; CDR3aa: CASSLRRDEQFF
v_gene: TRBV30; j_gene: TRBJ2-5; d_gene: NA; CDR3aa: CAWSGRPGETQYF
v_gene: TRBV10-3; j_gene: TRBJ1-4; d_gene: TRBD1; CDR3aa: CAIRGDRGQEKLFF
v_gene: TRBV10-3; j_gene: TRBJ2-5; d_gene: TRBD1; CDR3aa: CATQGSLTGEQETQYF
v_gene: TRBV28; j_gene: TRBJ1-5; d_gene: NA; CDR3aa: CASSLFPGNSNQPQHF
v_gene: TRBV18; j_gene: TRBJ2-3; d_gene: NA; CDR3aa: CASSLAQGPDTQYF
v_gene: TRBV5-1; j_gene: TRBJ1-5; d_gene: NA; CDR3aa: CASSLRGDQPQHF
v_gene: TRBV4-2; j_gene: TRBJ1-4; d_gene: NA; CDR3aa: CASSSKTGGLEKLFF
v_gene: TRBV7-2; j_gene: TRBJ1-3; d_gene: NA; CDR3aa: CASSLVQGAGGNTIYF
v_gene: TRBV7-3; j_gene: TRBJ1-6; d_gene: NA; CDR3aa: CASSPRGEGTPLHF
v_gene: TRBV28; j_gene: TRBJ1-2; d_gene: NA; CDR3aa: CASSSAAGNTF
v_gene: TRBV3-1/TRBV3-2; j_gene: TRBJ2-2; d_gene: NA; CDR3aa: CASSHLAGGGTGELFF
v_gene: TRBV7-2; j_gene: TRBJ1-4; d_gene: NA; CDR3aa: CASSLYWQPEGGKLFF
v_gene: TRBV15; j_gene: TRBJ1-1; d_gene: TRBD1; CDR3aa: CDPPGQGAKAFF
v_gene: TRBV4-3; j_gene: TRBJ1-6; d_gene: NA; CDR3aa: CASSQVVGRSSYNSPLHF
v_gene: TRBV15; j_gene: TRBJ1-2; d_gene: NA; CDR3aa: CATSRVRTRGPDYTF
v_gene: TRBV7-2; j_gene: TRBJ2-1; d_gene: NA; CDR3aa: CASSLVLDYNEQFF
v_gene: TRBV11-2; j_gene: TRBJ2-7; d_gene: NA; CDR3aa: CASTKQDRGPSYEQYF